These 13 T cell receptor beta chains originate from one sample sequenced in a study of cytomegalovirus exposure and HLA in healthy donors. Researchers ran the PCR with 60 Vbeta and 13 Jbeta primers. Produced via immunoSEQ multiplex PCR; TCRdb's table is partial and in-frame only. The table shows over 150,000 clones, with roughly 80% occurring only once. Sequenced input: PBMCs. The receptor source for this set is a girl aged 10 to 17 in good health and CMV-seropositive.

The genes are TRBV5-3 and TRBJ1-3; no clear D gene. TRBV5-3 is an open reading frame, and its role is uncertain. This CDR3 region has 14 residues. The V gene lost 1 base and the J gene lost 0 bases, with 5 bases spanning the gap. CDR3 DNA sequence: TGTGCCAGAAGCTTGCCCTGCTCTGGAAACACCATATATTTT. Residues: CARSLPCSGNTIYF.

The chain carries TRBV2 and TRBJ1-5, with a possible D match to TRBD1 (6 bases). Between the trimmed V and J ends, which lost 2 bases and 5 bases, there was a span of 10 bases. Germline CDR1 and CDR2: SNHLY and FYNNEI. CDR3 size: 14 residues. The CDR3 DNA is TGTGCCAGCAGTGAACAGGGGATGTATCAGCCCCAGCATTTT. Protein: CASSEQGMYQPQHF. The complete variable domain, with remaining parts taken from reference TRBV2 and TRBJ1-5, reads EPEVTQTPSHQVTQMGQEVILRCVPISNHLYFYWYRQILGQKVEFLVSFYNNEISEKSEIFDDQFSVERPDGSNFTLKIRSTKLEDSAMYFCASSEQGMYQPQHFGDGTRLSIL.

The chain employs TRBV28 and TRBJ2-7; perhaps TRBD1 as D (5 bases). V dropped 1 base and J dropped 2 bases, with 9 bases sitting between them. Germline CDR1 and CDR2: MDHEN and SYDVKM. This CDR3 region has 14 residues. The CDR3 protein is CASSLSRQPYEQYF. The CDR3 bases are TGTGCCAGCAGTTTATCCAGACAGCCCTACGAGCAGTACTTC.

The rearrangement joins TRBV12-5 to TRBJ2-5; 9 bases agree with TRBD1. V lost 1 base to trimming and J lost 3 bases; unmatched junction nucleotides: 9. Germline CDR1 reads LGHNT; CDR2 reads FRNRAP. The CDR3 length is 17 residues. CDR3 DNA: TGTGCTAGTGGTTTGGCCCAACCTGGACAGGGGAAAGAGACCCAGTACTTC. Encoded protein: CASGLAQPGQGKETQYF.

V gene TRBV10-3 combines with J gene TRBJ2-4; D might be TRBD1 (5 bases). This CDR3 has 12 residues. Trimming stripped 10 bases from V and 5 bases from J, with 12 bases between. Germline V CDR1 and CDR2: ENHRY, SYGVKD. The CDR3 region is CATQETENIQYF. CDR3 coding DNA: TGTGCCACACAGGAAACCGAAAACATTCAGTACTTC.

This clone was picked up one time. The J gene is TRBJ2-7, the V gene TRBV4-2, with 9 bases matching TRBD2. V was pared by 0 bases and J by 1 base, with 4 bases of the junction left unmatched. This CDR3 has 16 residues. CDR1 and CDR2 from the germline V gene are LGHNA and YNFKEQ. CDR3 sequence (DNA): TGTGCCAGCAGCCAAGACTCGCGGGGGGGTTCCTACGAGCAGTACTTC. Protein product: CASSQDSRGGSYEQYF.

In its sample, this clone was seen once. CDR3 sequence reads: CATSGLAGANNEQFF. The DNA of the CDR3 is TGTGCCACCAGCGGACTAGCGGGGGCTAACAATGAGCAGTTCTTC. The V gene is TRBV15, the J gene TRBJ2-1; 13 nucleotides match TRBD2. J lost 5 bases, V lost 5 bases, and 3 bases had no gene match. Germline V lookup: CDR1 LNHNV, CDR2 YYDKDF (reference sequence). The CDR3 is 15 residues long.

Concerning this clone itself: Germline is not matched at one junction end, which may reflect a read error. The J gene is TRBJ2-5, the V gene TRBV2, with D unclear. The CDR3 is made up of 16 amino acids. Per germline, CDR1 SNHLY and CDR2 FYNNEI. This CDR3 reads CASSERGAVHKEAQYF. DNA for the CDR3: TGTGCCAGCAGTGAACGAGGAGCAGTTCATAAAGAGGCCCAGTACTTC.

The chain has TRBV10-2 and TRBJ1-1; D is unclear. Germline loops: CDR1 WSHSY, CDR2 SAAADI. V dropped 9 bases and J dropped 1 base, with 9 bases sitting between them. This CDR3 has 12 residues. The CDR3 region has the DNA TGCGCCAGTACGAGTGGGAACACTGAAGCTTTCTTT. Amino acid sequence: CASTSGNTEAFF.

In DNA, the CDR3 is TGTGCCAGCAGGGACCGGGTGCGGGGGATCCCTGAAGCTTTCTTT. Protein: CASRDRVRGIPEAFF. The rearrangement links TRBV6-1 to TRBJ1-1; a weak D match, TRBD1 (5 bases). This CDR3 has 15 amino acids. The germline V gene has CDR1 MNHNS and CDR2 SASEGT. Deletions cut 6 bases from V and 6 bases from J, with 20 bases between.

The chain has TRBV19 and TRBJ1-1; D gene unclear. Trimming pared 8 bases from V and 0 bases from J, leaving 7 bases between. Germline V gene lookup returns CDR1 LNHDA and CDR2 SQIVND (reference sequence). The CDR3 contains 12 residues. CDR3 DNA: TGTGCCAGTCGTACAGTGAACACTGAAGCTTTCTTT. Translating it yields CASRTVNTEAFF.

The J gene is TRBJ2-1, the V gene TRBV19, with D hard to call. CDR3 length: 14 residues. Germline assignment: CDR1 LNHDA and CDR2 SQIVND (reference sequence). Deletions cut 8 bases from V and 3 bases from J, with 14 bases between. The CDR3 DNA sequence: TGTGCCAGTGACGCCGGCGGCAGCTACAATGAGCAGTTCTTC. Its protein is CASDAGGSYNEQFF.

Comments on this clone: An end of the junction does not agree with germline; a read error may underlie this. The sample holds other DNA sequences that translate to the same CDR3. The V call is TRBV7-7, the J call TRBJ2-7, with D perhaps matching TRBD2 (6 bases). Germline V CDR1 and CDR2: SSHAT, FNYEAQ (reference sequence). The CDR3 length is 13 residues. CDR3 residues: CASSLGTAYEQYF. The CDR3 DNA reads TGTGCTAGCAGCCTAGGGACTGCCTACGAGCAGTACTTC.